The 18 T cell receptor beta chains listed next were all sequenced from one sample in a study of blood T cell repertoires in COVID-19. Assay used: immunoSEQ multiplex PCR; TCRdb lists only in-frame clones, some missing. Among under 300,000 clones listed, 88% were seen once. The specimen was PBMCs or T cells enriched from blood (not recorded which). The receptor source for this set is a woman between 35 and 50 years old who had been exposed to COVID-19.

In its sample, this clone was seen once. The CDR3 loop is CASALRGLSGNTIYF. DNA of the CDR3: TGTGCCAGCGCTCTTAGGGGACTCTCTGGAAACACCATATATTTT. The chain carries TRBV28 and TRBJ1-3, with D maybe TRBD1 (5 bases). The germline CDR1 and CDR2 sequences are MDHEN and SYDVKM. Trimming stripped 8 bases from V and 0 bases from J, with 14 bases between. This CDR3 region has 15 residues.

This clone appeared a few times. The V call is TRBV10-3, the J call TRBJ2-1; TRBD1 matches at 7 bases. Losses at the gene ends were 5 bases for V and 6 bases for J; bases not matched to a gene: 10. This CDR3 is built from 15 residues. Germline-derived CDR1 and CDR2 are ENHRY and SYGVKD. CDR3 in amino acids: CAISSGQSRVNEQFF. CDR3 DNA sequence: TGTGCCATCAGTTCGGGACAGTCAAGGGTCAATGAGCAGTTCTTC.

The chain employs TRBV27 and TRBJ2-3, with 7 bases that match TRBD2. CDR1 and CDR2 from the germline V gene are MNHEY and SMNVEV (reference sequence). With 0 bases clipped from V and 2 bases from J, the junction kept 5 bases outside the gene matches. The CDR3 loop spans 16 amino acids. CDR3 protein: CASSLSERGDTDTQYF. For the CDR3, the DNA is TGTGCCAGCAGTTTATCAGAGCGGGGCGACACAGATACGCAGTATTTT.

The chain's CDR3 is CASSLDQGYEQYV. The CDR3 nucleotides read TGTGCCAGCAGCTTAGATCAGGGGTACGAGCAGTACGTC. The chain has TRBV7-9 and TRBJ2-7; TRBD1 is a possible D gene (6 bases). There are 13 residues in the CDR3. With 1 base removed from V and 4 bases from J, the gap between germline ends came to 8 bases. CDR1 SEHNR and CDR2 FQNEAQ come from the germline V gene (reference sequence).

This rearrangement joins TRBV19 to TRBJ2-1; TRBD2 is a possible D gene (6 bases). Germline V gives CDR1 LNHDA, CDR2 SQIVND (reference sequence). Trimming took 5 bases from V and 10 from J, leaving 12 bases between them. The CDR3 is 12 amino acids. The CDR3 nucleotides read TGTGCCAGTAGTCCCCCGGGAGTAGAGCAGTTCTTC. It yields the protein CASSPPGVEQFF.

About this clone itself: This CDR3 is also generated by other DNA sequences in the sample. The rearrangement uses TRBV28 and TRBJ2-5; D may be TRBD2 (7 bases). The CDR3 consists of 14 residues. Trimming removed 5 bases at V and 5 bases at J, with 15 bases between. Germline V gives CDR1 MDHEN, CDR2 SYDVKM. CDR3 region: CASSPLGGGETQYF. The DNA of the CDR3 is TGTGCCAGCAGTCCCCTGGGGGGGGGCGAGACCCAGTACTTC.

The chain couples TRBV28 to TRBJ1-5; D remains ambiguous. This CDR3 is 12 amino acids long. Germline V gene lookup returns CDR1 MDHEN and CDR2 SYDVKM. The V end was cut by 4 bases, the J end by 6 bases, with 7 bases between. The CDR3 region is CASSSSGQPQHF. DNA for the CDR3: TGTGCCAGCAGTTCCTCGGGTCAGCCCCAGCATTTT.

In this sample, this clone turned up a few times. The rearrangement links TRBV19 to TRBJ1-5, with D possibly matching TRBD1 (5 bases). The germline V gene has CDR1 LNHDA and CDR2 SQIVND (reference sequence). CDR3 length equals 15 residues. Deletions cut 10 bases from V and 6 bases from J, with 22 bases between. The CDR3 region has the DNA TGTGCCACACACGTTGGGAGGGGATACGGTCAGCCCCAGCATTTT. Translating it yields CATHVGRGYGQPQHF.

This clone has just one count. This chain links TRBV6-5 with TRBJ1-2; D might be TRBD1 (6 bases). Per the germline V gene, CDR1 is MNHEY and CDR2 is SVGAGI. Trimming took off 2 bases at V and 2 bases at J, with 9 bases between the two ends. This CDR3 region has 14 residues. DNA of the CDR3: TGTGCCAGCAGTTACACGGACAGCAACTATGGCTACACCTTC. Encoded protein: CASSYTDSNYGYTF.

The rearrangement uses TRBV21-1 and TRBJ1-1; TRBD1, the table's D call, was not compared with the DNA. TRBV21-1 is a known pseudogene. The CDR3 covers 15 residues. The CDR3 bases are TGTGCCAGCAGCTCGAGCTACAGGGGTGGCACTGAAGCTTTCTTT. Translation: CASSSSYRGGTEAFF.

This chain connects TRBV12-2 to TRBJ1-5; TRBD1, the D gene given by the table, was not confirmed from the DNA. TRBV12-2 is designated a pseudogene. CDR3 size: 16 residues. The DNA for the CDR3 is TGTGCAAGTCGCTTACCCCTGGGACAGGAAAGTCAGCCCCAGCATTTT. It yields the protein CASRLPLGQESQPQHF.

The CDR3 loop is CASSQDPGPYNEQFF. CDR3 nucleotides: TGCGCCAGCAGCCAAGATCCAGGGCCCTACAATGAGCAGTTCTTC. This rearrangement joins TRBV4-1 to TRBJ2-1; a possible D gene is TRBD1 (5 bases). Trimming removed 0 bases at V and 2 bases at J, with 8 bases between. This CDR3 spans 15 amino acids. The V gene's germline CDR1 is MGHRA and CDR2 YSYEKL.

This clone was recorded only once. The same CDR3 also results from other DNA sequences found in this sample. The chain is built from TRBV3-1 (or the pseudogene TRBV3-2) and TRBJ2-1, with no clear D. The germline V and J ends were trimmed by 1 base and 0 bases, with 4 bases remaining between them. The CDR3 covers 14 residues. Germline values: CDR1 LGHDT, CDR2 YNNKEL (reference sequence). The CDR3 DNA follows: TGTGCCAGCAGCCAAGGTAGCTCCTACAATGAGCAGTTCTTC. It specifies CASSQGSSYNEQFF.

The V gene is TRBV2, the J gene TRBJ2-5, with 8 bases aligning to TRBD2. The CDR3 contains 15 residues. V dropped 5 bases and J dropped 1; count of bases not matched to a gene: 6. Germline-derived CDR1 and CDR2 are SNHLY and FYNNEI. The CDR3 coding sequence is TGTGCCAGCAGTCGCCAGCGGGGGATCCAAGAGACCCAGTACTTC. It codes for CASSRQRGIQETQYF.

The chain carries TRBV7-9 and TRBJ2-5, with D possibly matching TRBD2 (5 bases). This CDR3 comprises 15 residues. The V and J ends lost 5 bases and 7 bases respectively, with 20 bases between them. Germline loops: CDR1 SEHNR, CDR2 FQNEAQ (reference sequence). CDR3 sequence (DNA): TGTGCCAGCAGCCCCCTTCGCGGCCCCCGGGGGACCCAGTACTTC. Translated, it gives CASSPLRGPRGTQYF.

The chain is built from TRBV14 and TRBJ2-3, with TRBD1 as a possible D gene (6 bases). CDR3 size: 13 residues. V gave up 4 bases and J gave up 4 bases, with 9 bases separating them. Germline CDR1 SGHDN, CDR2 FVKESK. The CDR3, as DNA: TGTGCCAGCAGCCTTTCAGGGGCAGATACGCAGTATTTT. Protein: CASSLSGADTQYF.

J is TRBJ1-4 and V is TRBV7-9; tentative D call: TRBD1 (6 bases). Trimming removed 0 bases at V and 8 bases at J, with 10 bases between. The CDR3 spans 14 residues. From germline, CDR1 is SEHNR and CDR2 FQNEAQ (reference sequence). The CDR3 DNA follows: TGTGCCAGCAGCTTAGCCACCCAGGGGGAAAAACTGTTTTTT. Translating gives CASSLATQGEKLFF.

Details on this clone: An end of the junction does not agree with germline; a read error may underlie this. This chain joins TRBV5-1 and TRBJ2-2; 12 nucleotides align to TRBD1. From germline, CDR1 is SGHRS and CDR2 YFSETQ. The CDR3 length is 17 residues. As DNA, the CDR3 is TGTGCCAGCAGCCCCGGGACAGGGGGCAGCAACACCGGGGAGCTGTTTTTT. Translating it yields CASSPGTGGSNTGELFF.